These T cell receptor beta chains were read from a single sample in a study of response to subunit inactivated influenza vaccine. TCRdb ran MiXCR on the RT-PCR reads and lists one entry per CDR3 protein. Of roughly 650,000 distinct CDR3 sequences listed, around 14% are singletons. The sample in question was PBMCs from blood, obtained about 13 days after vaccination. The receptors were sampled from a man between 45 and 60 years old who received an inactivated influenza vaccine. The CDR3 runs from the conserved cysteine through the conserved F or W. The order of the fields is J gene, V gene, D gene, clone size, CDR3 DNA, CDR3 protein. A D gene is named only where the DNA matches it firmly. Clone sizes are given selectively: once, few, many, or a class where the clone is expanded.

TRBJ2-7 | TRBV27 | TRBD1 | - | TGTGCCAGCAGCTTACTCGGGACAGGGATACTCTACGAGCAGTACTTC | CASSLLGTGILYEQYF
TRBJ2-2 | TRBV19 | - | - | TGTGCCAGTAGTATAGCAACAGGCGCGAACACCGGGGAGCTGTTTTTT | CASSIATGANTGELFF
TRBJ1-2 | TRBV30 | - | - | TGTGCCTGGAGTTATCGAGGCGGGCGGGATGGCTACACCTTC | CAWSYRGGRDGYTF
TRBJ2-3 | TRBV29-1 | TRBD2 | few | TGCAGCGTCTCGGGAGGGGGAGGGACAGATACGCAGTATTTT | CSVSGGGGTDTQYF
TRBJ1-2 | TRBV29-1 | TRBD1 | few | TGCAGCGTTATCAAAGGGACAGGTCCGGGAGGCTACACCTTC | CSVIKGTGPGGYTF
TRBJ2-1 | TRBV24-1 | TRBD1 | - | TGTGCCACCGGGACAGGGGTTTATTATGAGCAGTTCTTC | CATGTGVYYEQFF
TRBJ2-1 | TRBV29-1 | TRBD2 | few | TGCAGCGCCCGACTAGCGGGACGGCATGAGCAGTTCTTC | CSARLAGRHEQFF
TRBJ1-6 | TRBV5-4 | TRBD1 | - | TGTGCCAGCAGCTCCGCCAGGGGGATTGGTAATTCACCCCTCCACTTT | CASSSARGIGNSPLHF
TRBJ1-1 | TRBV7-8 | - | - | TGTGCCAGCAGCCTAAAACAGAGGAACACTGAAGCTTTCTTT | CASSLKQRNTEAFF
TRBJ2-1 | TRBV7-6 | TRBD1 | few | TGTGCCAGCAGCTCTGGACAGGGCACTTCGAGTTTGTTCTTC | CASSSGQGTSSLFF
TRBJ2-7 | TRBV4-2 | TRBD2 | few | TGTGCCAGCAGCCGCCTTCCCCGGACTAGCGGGAGTGAGCAGTACTTC | CASSRLPRTSGSEQYF
TRBJ1-2 | TRBV7-9 | TRBD1 | - | TGTGCCAGCAGCCCCGCGGGACAGGCCCGGACTGGCTACACCTTC | CASSPAGQARTGYTF
TRBJ2-1 | TRBV5-1 | - | few | TGCGCCAGCAGCTTTAGTGTAGCACCTACGAGCTCCTACAATGAGCAGTTCTTC | CASSFSVAPTSSYNEQFF
TRBJ2-3 | TRBV9 | - | - | TGTGCCAGCAGCGTGGGGGGGCTTTGGGATACGCAGTATTTT | CASSVGGLWDTQYF
TRBJ1-5 | TRBV6-1 | - | few | TGTGCCAGCAGTGACGGGGGGCCCCAGCATTTT | CASSDGGPQHF
TRBJ2-3 | TRBV24-1 | - | few | TGTGCCACCAGTGAAGGCACAGATACGCAGTATTTT | CATSEGTDTQYF
TRBJ1-1 | TRBV7-3 | TRBD1 | few | TGTGCCAGCAGCTCCTCAGGGGGCCAAGGCACTGAAGCTTTCTTT | CASSSSGGQGTEAFF
TRBJ2-7 | TRBV29-1 | TRBD1 | - | TGCAGCGTGGGGCAGGGGGAAACCTACGAGCAGTACTTC | CSVGQGETYEQYF
TRBJ1-6 | TRBV7-9 | - | many | TGTGCCAGCAGCTTATGGGGATATAATTCACCCCTCCACTTT | CASSLWGYNSPLHF
TRBJ2-3 | TRBV6-5 | - | few | TGTGCCAGCAGTTACACCGGGGGAGCGGGAGATACGCAGTATTTT | CASSYTGGAGDTQYF
TRBJ1-1 | TRBV11-2 | TRBD1 | few | TGTGCCAGCAGTTCCGACAGGGTTGCTTTCTTT | CASSSDRVAFF
TRBJ2-1 | TRBV7-6 | TRBD2 | few | TGTGCCAGCAGCCCGGGGACTAGCGGGATCTCCTACAATGAGCAGTTCTTC | CASSPGTSGISYNEQFF
TRBJ1-1 | TRBV11-2 | - | - | TGTGCCAGCAGCTTAGGATTGGGCCTGGGCACTGAAGCTTTCTTT | CASSLGLGLGTEAFF
TRBJ2-5 | TRBV4-1 | TRBD2 | few | TGCGCCAGCAGCCCCGCGGGGGATGGAGAGACCCAGTACTTC | CASSPAGDGETQYF
TRBJ2-3 | TRBV28 | - | many | TGTGCCAGCAGTTTAGACGGCCTCACAGATACGCAGTATTTT | CASSLDGLTDTQYF
TRBJ1-1 | TRBV6-2/TRBV6-3 | - | - | TGTGCCAGCAGTTCCATCCCCGTGGGTGGTGAAGCTTTCTTT | CASSSIPVGGEAFF
TRBJ1-1 | TRBV11-2 | - | few | TGTGCCAGCAGCTTAGTAACAGCTACCTACACTGAAGCTTTCTTT | CASSLVTATYTEAFF
TRBJ2-5 | TRBV20-1 | - | - | TGCAGTGCTGGAACCGGTACCGAGACCCAGTACTTC | CSAGTGTETQYF
TRBJ2-7 | TRBV7-9 | - | - | TGTGCCAGCAGCCCCTCCCGGGTGCAACCCTATACCTACGAGCAGTACTTC | CASSPSRVQPYTYEQYF
TRBJ2-7 | TRBV12-3/TRBV12-4 | - | few | TGTGCCAGCAGTTTAGGCGCCCCCCCTTACGAGCAGTACTTC | CASSLGAPPYEQYF
TRBJ2-3 | TRBV2 | - | - | TGTGCCAGCAGTGGTCCCGGGCGGGCAGATACGCAGTATTTT | CASSGPGRADTQYF
TRBJ2-1 | TRBV6-5 | TRBD2 | few | TGTGCCAGCAGTTACTCGGGGGGGAGAGAGGGAGCCTACAATGAGCAGTTCTTC | CASSYSGGREGAYNEQFF
TRBJ2-2 | TRBV28 | TRBD1 | - | TGTGCCAGCATTCGACAGGGAGCCGGGGAGCTGTTTTTT | CASIRQGAGELFF
TRBJ2-5 | TRBV18 | - | - | TGTGCCAGCTCACCCACAAGTCCCGATGGGACCCAGTACTTC | CASSPTSPDGTQYF
TRBJ1-4 | TRBV2 | TRBD1 | - | TGTGCCAGCAGCCCTCAAGAGGGGGCGCATCGTGAAAAACTGTTTTTT | CASSPQEGAHREKLFF
TRBJ2-3 | TRBV12-3/TRBV12-4 | TRBD2 | few | TGTGCGAGCAATAGCGGGAATGGGGATACGCAGTATTTT | CASNSGNGDTQYF
TRBJ2-5 | TRBV20-1 | TRBD2 | once | TGCAGTGCTTGGGGGACTAGCGGGAGAGATCAAGAGACCCAGTACTTC | CSAWGTSGRDQETQYF
TRBJ2-3 | TRBV2 | TRBD2 | few | TGTGCCAGCAGTTTTAGACTAGCGGGGGGCTTTAGCACAGATACGCAGTATTTT | CASSFRLAGGFSTDTQYF
TRBJ2-4 | TRBV4-1 | - | few | TGCGCCAGCAGCCAAGATCGCAAGGCCGGGGACATTCAGTACTTC | CASSQDRKAGDIQYF
TRBJ2-7 | TRBV7-8 | - | - | TGTGCCAGCAGCCCAATAGGCAACTCCTACGAGCAGTACTTC | CASSPIGNSYEQYF
TRBJ2-7 | TRBV28 | - | - | TGTGCCAGCAACCCCATATACTTCGAGGGCGAGCAGTACTTC | CASNPIYFEGEQYF